This T cell receptor beta chain comes out of a study of early T cells in non-severe SARS-CoV-2 infection. Study overall: The chains were unpaired, and the sequenced material was bulk RNA from unsorted whole blood.

Notes on the study in general: Using VDJdb, the matching emphasized anti-spike CD8 responses while missing private and CD4 specificities.

There are 16 residues in the CDR3. V was shortened by 4 bases and J by 2 bases, with 16 bases between the two germline ends. In germline, CDR1 is SGHTS, CDR2 YDEGEE. TCRdb ran MiXCR on the 5' RACE reads and lists one entry per CDR3 protein. The profile shows tens of thousands of distinct CDR3 sequences, approximately 6.2% of them singletons. As concerns this clonotype: The target antigen is unknown.

Source: whole blood, taken at baseline. The sequence was obtained from an adult who was a healthcare worker with PCR-confirmed SARS-CoV-2 infection or an uninfected control (not recorded which). The J gene is TRBJ1-5, the V gene TRBV5-8; D gene uncertain. CDR3 protein: CASSPTGFIGNQPQHF. The DNA for the CDR3 is TGTGCCAGCAGCCCTACGGGGTTTATTGGCAATCAGCCCCAGCATTTT.